The next 2 T cell receptor beta chains were all read from a single sample in a study of blood T cell repertoires in COVID-19. This table comes from immunoSEQ multiplex PCR, and its TCRdb copy is limited to in-frame clones, with some not included. The sample consists of around 420,000 clones, 88% of them appearing once. The sample comprised PBMCs or T cells enriched from blood (not recorded which). Source of these receptors: a woman in her thirties or forties with acute COVID-19.

V and J are TRBV7-6 and TRBJ1-5, with 10 bases matching TRBD1. The CDR3 consists of 17 residues. Germline-derived CDR1 and CDR2 are SGHVS and FNYEAQ. Trimming took 5 bases from V and 0 from J; bases not matched to a gene: 7. The CDR3 region is CASSPGTGAYSNQPQHF. The CDR3 nucleotides are TGTGCCAGCAGCCCAGGGACAGGGGCTTATAGCAATCAGCCCCAGCATTTT. Full variable domain (remainder filled in from reference TRBV7-6 and TRBJ1-5): GAGVSQSPRYKVTKRGQDVALRCDPISGHVSLYWYRQALGQGPEFLTYFNYEAQQDKSGLPNDRFSAERPEGSISTLTIQRTEQRDSAMYRCASSPGTGAYSNQPQHFGDGTRLSIL.

This clone appeared a single time. V usage is TRBV5-1 and J usage is TRBJ1-1, with TRBD1 matching 8 bases. V lost 2 bases, J lost 1 base, and 4 bases stayed unmatched. Germline CDR1 reads SGHRS; CDR2 reads YFSETQ. There are 15 residues in the CDR3. The chain's CDR3 is CASSFTGGSNTEAFF. The CDR3, as DNA: TGCGCCAGCAGCTTTACAGGGGGATCGAACACTGAAGCTTTCTTT.